The next 21 T cell receptor beta chains were all read from a single sample in a study of blood T cell repertoires in COVID-19. The table came from immunoSEQ multiplex PCR; TCRdb's copy has only in-frame clones and leaves some out. The sample lists about 12,000 clones; 71% were seen once. Material for sequencing was peripheral blood. The receptors were sampled from a man aged 55 to 70 with COVID-19, enrolled during active disease.

A single count supports this clone. The rearrangement joins TRBV7-2 to TRBJ2-1; 9 nucleotides match TRBD2. Per the germline V gene, CDR1 is SGHTA and CDR2 is FQGNSA. The J segment lost 7 bases and the V segment lost 5 bases, leaving 12 bases of the junction unmatched. This CDR3 is built from 16 residues. CDR3 loop: CASSVRAAGGVNEQFF. The CDR3 nucleotides are TGTGCCAGCAGCGTCCGAGCAGCGGGAGGAGTTAATGAGCAGTTCTTC.

The V call is TRBV9, the J call TRBJ2-2; 8 bases match TRBD1. With 4 bases clipped from V and 5 bases from J, the junction kept 7 bases outside the gene matches. Germline assignment: CDR1 SGDLS and CDR2 YYNGEE. This CDR3 is 15 amino acids long. CDR3 coding DNA: TGTGCCAGCAGCTTCACAGGGGGAGGTACCGGGGAGCTGTTTTTT. Protein sequence: CASSFTGGGTGELFF.

This rearrangement joins TRBV7-9 to TRBJ1-2, with D unresolved. Germline CDR1 reads SEHNR; CDR2 reads FQNEAQ (reference sequence). Trimming took 0 bases from V and 2 from J, leaving 4 bases between them. This CDR3 is built from 13 residues. The CDR3, as DNA: TGTGCCAGCAGCTTAGCAGCGAACTATGGCTACACCTTC. Translated, it gives CASSLAANYGYTF.

The chain combines TRBV18 with TRBJ2-3, with D hard to call. Germline lookup yields CDR1 KGHSH and CDR2 LQKENI. The CDR3 is 14 amino acids. Trimming left V 2 bases short and J 0 bases short, with 6 bases between. The DNA for the CDR3 is TGTGCCAGCTCACCATCTCCTAGCACAGATACGCAGTATTTT. It yields the protein CASSPSPSTDTQYF.

V gene TRBV12-3 or TRBV12-4 combines with J gene TRBJ2-2; D gene unclear. V shed 3 bases and J shed 7 bases, with 9 bases lying between them. The CDR3 totals 13 residues. The CDR3 bases are TGTGCCAGCAGTTTTATAGCTATCGGGGAGCTGTTTTTT. Translating it yields CASSFIAIGELFF.

The chain links TRBV3-1 (or the pseudogene TRBV3-2) to TRBJ2-2; 7 bases line up with TRBD1. Germline CDR1 and CDR2: LGHDT and YNNKEL (reference sequence). The junction had 6 bases not matched to a gene; V was cut back by 4 bases and J by 4 bases. This CDR3 has 15 residues. The CDR3 spells CASSPDRAFTGELFF. DNA for the CDR3: TGTGCCAGCAGCCCCGACAGGGCCTTCACCGGGGAGCTGTTTTTT.

The chain is built from TRBV5-1 and TRBJ1-4, with D maybe TRBD1 (5 bases). The germline V gene encodes CDR1 SGHRS and CDR2 YFSETQ. The CDR3 sequence is 15 residues long. The germline V and J ends were trimmed by 0 bases and 2 bases, with 8 bases remaining between them. The CDR3 spells CASSLGAGTNEKLFF. CDR3 sequence (DNA): TGCGCCAGCAGCTTGGGGGCAGGGACTAATGAAAAACTGTTTTTT.

V is TRBV7-2 and J is TRBJ2-7, with D possibly matching TRBD1 (5 bases). Germline assignment: CDR1 SGHTA and CDR2 FQGNSA. The CDR3 spans 15 residues. V was pared by 4 bases and J by 3 bases, with 16 bases between. The CDR3 nucleotides are TGTGCCAGCAGCTCGATTGCGCGACAGTTCTACGAGCAGTACTTC. This translates into CASSSIARQFYEQYF.

This sequence joins TRBV13 and TRBJ2-1; D unclear. The CDR3 sequence is 13 residues long. Trimming stripped 1 base from V and 10 bases from J, with 11 bases between. The V gene's germline CDR1 is PRHDT and CDR2 FYEKMQ (reference sequence). The CDR3 coding sequence is TGTGCCAGCAGCTTAGAGTCCAGCGCCGAGCAGTTCTTC. Its translation: CASSLESSAEQFF.

The chain recombines TRBV5-1 with TRBJ2-5; D not certain. With 4 bases removed from V and 5 bases from J, the gap between germline ends came to 12 bases. The CDR3 has 13 amino acids. Looked up from germline, CDR1 is SGHRS and CDR2 is YFSETQ. The CDR3 bases are TGCGCCAGCAGCCCACTTGCGCTGGAGACCCAGTACTTC. It translates to CASSPLALETQYF.

This clone was detected only once. V is TRBV9 and J is TRBJ2-7, with 10 bases aligning to TRBD1. The CDR3 consists of 14 residues. Unmatched junction bases numbered 2, after V lost 3 bases and J lost 2 bases. The germline gives CDR1 SGDLS, CDR2 YYNGEE. CDR3: CASSAGQGPYEQYF. Written as DNA, the CDR3 is TGTGCCAGCAGCGCGGGACAGGGGCCCTACGAGCAGTACTTC.

The gene calls are TRBV25-1 and TRBJ2-1; D remains unclear. This CDR3 contains 15 residues. The V and J ends lost 3 bases and 8 bases respectively, with 17 bases between them. Per the germline V gene, CDR1 is MGHDK and CDR2 is SYGVNS. The CDR3 DNA reads as TGTGCCAGCAGTGATGTAGTAAGGAGCAACGATGAGCAGTTCTTC. It codes for CASSDVVRSNDEQFF.

The V gene is TRBV2, the J gene TRBJ2-1; TRBD2 matches 7 bases. The germline V gene encodes CDR1 SNHLY and CDR2 FYNNEI. Trimming at V came to 8 bases and at J to 1 base, leaving 11 bases not matched to a gene. The CDR3 loop spans 16 amino acids. The CDR3 coding sequence is TGTGCCAGCTTTGGACCGGCCGGGGGGTCCTACAATGAGCAGTTCTTC. It translates to CASFGPAGGSYNEQFF.

This clone has a handful of counts. V is TRBV5-1 and J is TRBJ2-7; 7 bases match TRBD1. The CDR3 has 13 residues. Trimming removed 6 bases from V and 4 bases from J; junction bases left unmatched: 7. The V gene's germline CDR1 is SGHRS and CDR2 YFSETQ. DNA for the CDR3: TGCGCCAGCATTAACCAGGGGGATTACGAGCAGTACTTC. This gives the protein CASINQGDYEQYF.

The J gene is TRBJ2-2, the V gene TRBV28, with a weak D call TRBD1 (6 bases). The V and J ends lost 4 bases and 5 bases respectively, with 14 bases between them. This CDR3 is built from 15 residues. Germline CDR1 and CDR2: MDHEN and SYDVKM. This chain's CDR3 is CASSYPNQGTGELFF. The CDR3 DNA is TGTGCCAGCAGTTACCCAAACCAGGGGACCGGGGAGCTGTTTTTT.

This clone has only one observation. The chain has TRBV5-3 and TRBJ2-7; D perhaps matches TRBD1 (5 bases). TRBV5-3 is sorted into the ORF group, with uncertain function. V lost 0 bases to trimming and J lost 5 bases, with 12 bases between them. CDR3 length: 14 amino acids. CDR3 protein: CARSLAQGPDEQYF. CDR3 nucleotides: TGTGCCAGAAGCTTGGCGCAGGGCCCCGACGAGCAGTACTTC.

This clone has a handful of counts. The V call is TRBV10-3, the J call TRBJ1-2; 8 bases map to TRBD1. Germline V gives CDR1 ENHRY, CDR2 SYGVKD. J gave up 2 bases and V 8 bases, and 10 bases lay outside the gene matches. CDR3 size: 15 residues. Here the CDR3 DNA reads TGTGCCATCCCTACAGGGGGAGACCCAAACTATGGCTACACCTTC. It encodes CAIPTGGDPNYGYTF.

DNA of the CDR3: TGTGCCAGCAGCTCGCCGGGGACAGGGTACAACAATGAGCAGTTCTTC. Its translation: CASSSPGTGYNNEQFF. The chain employs TRBV7-8 and TRBJ2-1; 9 bases fit TRBD1. This CDR3 spans 16 amino acids. CDR1 SGHVS and CDR2 FQNEAQ come from the germline V gene. V was pared by 4 bases and J by 5 bases, with 9 bases of the junction left unmatched.

This rearrangement joins TRBV5-1 to TRBJ1-2; tentative D call: TRBD1 (6 bases). The CDR3 is made up of 15 amino acids. V lost 4 bases and J lost 0, with 13 bases in between. Germline CDR1 reads SGHRS; CDR2 reads YFSETQ. The CDR3 loop reads CASSHTAGANYGYTF. CDR3 sequence (DNA): TGCGCCAGCAGCCATACAGCAGGGGCTAACTATGGCTACACCTTC.

There are a few counts of this clone. V and J are TRBV18 and TRBJ2-1; 9 nucleotides line up with TRBD2. The length of the CDR3 is 14 residues. The germline V gene has CDR1 KGHSH and CDR2 LQKENI. Trimming at V came to 4 bases and at J to 8 bases, leaving 6 bases not matched to a gene. Here the CDR3 reads CASSRTSAMDEQFF. The CDR3 DNA sequence: TGTGCCAGCTCACGGACTAGCGCTATGGATGAGCAGTTCTTC.

The V gene is TRBV11-3, the J gene TRBJ2-1, with D perhaps matching TRBD1 (6 bases). The V end lost 0 bases, the J end lost 0 bases, and 9 bases lay between the germline ends. There are 16 residues in the CDR3. Germline-derived CDR1 and CDR2 are SGHNT and YENEEA. The CDR3 DNA reads TGTGCCAGCAGCTTAGAAGGACAGTACTCCTACAATGAGCAGTTCTTC. Translated: CASSLEGQYSYNEQFF.